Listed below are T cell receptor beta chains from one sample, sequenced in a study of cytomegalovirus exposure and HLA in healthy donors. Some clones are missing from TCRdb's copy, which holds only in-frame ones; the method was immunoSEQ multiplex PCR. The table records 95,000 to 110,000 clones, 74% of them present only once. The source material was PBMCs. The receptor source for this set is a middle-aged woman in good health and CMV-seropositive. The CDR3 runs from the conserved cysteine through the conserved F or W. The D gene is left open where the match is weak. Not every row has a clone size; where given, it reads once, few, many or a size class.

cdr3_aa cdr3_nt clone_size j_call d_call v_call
CASSQRGGVNYGYTF TGCGCCAGCAGCCAAAGGGGGGGGGTTAACTATGGCTACACCTTC . TRBJ1-2 . TRBV4-1
CAIRTSSYEQYF TGTGCCATAAGGACAAGCTCCTACGAGCAGTACTTC . TRBJ2-7 . TRBV28
CARSIQPPDRYGYTF TGTGCCAGAAGCATCCAACCCCCGGACAGGTACGGCTACACCTTC . TRBJ1-2 TRBD1 TRBV5-3
CASSPGTVRNEQFF TGCGCCAGCAGCCCGGGGACAGTTAGGAATGAGCAGTTCTTC once TRBJ2-1 TRBD1 TRBV5-1
CASSVSPDYNSPLHF TGTGCCAGCAGCGTAAGCCCCGATTATAATTCACCCCTCCACTTT . TRBJ1-6 . TRBV9
CASSPRWGQTYEQYF TGTGCCAGCAGCCCAAGGTGGGGACAGACCTACGAGCAGTACTTC few TRBJ2-7 TRBD1 TRBV7-2
CASSEDGQGQSPLHF TGTGCCAGCAGTGAAGATGGACAGGGGCAATCACCCCTCCACTTT . TRBJ1-6 TRBD1 TRBV6-1
CASSPQLAAYNSPLHF TGCGCCAGCAGCCCCCAGCTGGCGGCCTATAATTCACCCCTCCACTTT . TRBJ1-6 . TRBV4-1
CAWSYQTEAFF TGTGCCTGGAGTTACCAGACTGAAGCTTTCTTT few TRBJ1-1 . TRBV30
CASSYSGSRIVAQYF TGTGCCAGCAGTTATTCCGGGTCTCGGATTGTCGCCCAGTACTTC . TRBJ2-5 . TRBV6-5
CASSLTTGGSYTGELFF TGTGCCAGCAGCCTCACTACAGGGGGCTCATACACCGGGGAGCTGTTTTTT . TRBJ2-2 TRBD1 TRBV5-5
CASSSTGVQPQHF TGTGCCAGCAGTTCCACCGGGGTTCAGCCCCAGCATTTT . TRBJ1-5 . TRBV2
CASSRDRVNTEAFF TGTGCCAGCAGCAGGGACAGGGTGAACACTGAAGCTTTCTTT . TRBJ1-1 TRBD1 TRBV11-1
CSVGGGSTDTQYF TGCAGCGTTGGGGGAGGGTCCACAGATACGCAGTATTTT few TRBJ2-3 TRBD2 TRBV29-1
CASSSGGTRSDTQYF TGCGCCAGCAGCTCGGGGGGGACACGATCAGATACGCAGTATTTT . TRBJ2-3 TRBD2 TRBV5-1
CSVDTSRDRVYAGPQETQYF TGCAGCGTTGACACCTCCCGGGACAGGGTCTACGCGGGACCACAAGAGACCCAGTACTTC few TRBJ2-5 TRBD1 TRBV29-1